Listed here is a single T cell receptor beta chain. This sample is part of a study of blood T cell repertoires in COVID-19. Looking at the study overall: Sample material is recorded as cDNA or gDNA derived from T cells, B-cell-depleted T cells, or PBMCs.

The trim removed 2 bases at V and 4 bases at J, leaving 6 bases unmatched. The CDR3 has 15 amino acids. The germline CDR1 and CDR2 sequences are SGDLS and YYNGEE. Clones were read by immunoSEQ multiplex PCR, and TCRdb kept only the in-frame ones, dropping some. Of around 100,000 clones in the sample, over 70% are singletons; the top ten hold about 1.6%. Sequences were obtained from peripheral blood. The clonotype comes from a man in his fifties or sixties with acute or convalescent COVID-19. The J gene is TRBJ2-3, the V gene TRBV9; 8 nucleotides align to TRBD2. In DNA, the CDR3 is TGTGCCAGCAGCGTGCGGGAGGCTTCCCCAGATACGCAGTATTTT. This encodes CASSVREASPDTQYF.